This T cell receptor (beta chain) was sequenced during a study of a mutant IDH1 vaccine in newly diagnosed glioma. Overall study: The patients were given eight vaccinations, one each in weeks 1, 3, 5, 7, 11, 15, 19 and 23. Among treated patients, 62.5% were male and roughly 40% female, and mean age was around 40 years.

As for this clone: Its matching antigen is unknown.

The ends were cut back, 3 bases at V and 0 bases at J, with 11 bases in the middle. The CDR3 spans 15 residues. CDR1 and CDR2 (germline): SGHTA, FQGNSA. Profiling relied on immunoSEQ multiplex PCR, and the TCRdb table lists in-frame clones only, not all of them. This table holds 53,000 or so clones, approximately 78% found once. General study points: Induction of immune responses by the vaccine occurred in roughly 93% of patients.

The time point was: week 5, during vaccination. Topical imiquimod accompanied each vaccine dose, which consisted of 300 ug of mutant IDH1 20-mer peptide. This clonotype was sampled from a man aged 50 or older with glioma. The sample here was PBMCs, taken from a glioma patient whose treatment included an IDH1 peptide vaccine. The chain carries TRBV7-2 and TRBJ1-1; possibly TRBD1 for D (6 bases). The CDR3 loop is CASSFSQGMNTEAFF. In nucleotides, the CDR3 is TGTGCCAGCAGCTTTAGCCAGGGGATGAACACTGAAGCTTTCTTT.